The 27 T cell receptor beta chains in this list originate from one sample, sequenced in a study of T cells in Graves' hyperthyroidism and ophthalmopathy. Amplification of TCR beta CDR3 regions used RNA as the template. First-round RT-PCR with HTBI primers amplified the TCR CDR3 region. TCRdb independently ran MiXCR on the multiplex PCR reads; one entry per CDR3 protein. This table holds hundreds of thousands of distinct CDR3 sequences, less than 20% found once. The sample consisted of blood. All receptors derive from a man aged 50-60 years with Graves' ophthalmopathy.

This clonotype appeared many times. CDR3 sequence (DNA): TGCGCCAGCAGCTTGTCAGGGGGAGCAGATACGCAGTATTTT. Its protein product is CASSLSGGADTQYF. The chain combines TRBV5-1 with TRBJ2-3; 7 bases are a match to TRBD1. J was trimmed by 4 bases and V by 1 base; bases with no gene match: 3. CDR3 length: 14 amino acids. Per germline, CDR1 SGHRS and CDR2 YFSETQ. Filled out from reference TRBV5-1 and TRBJ2-3, the complete variable domain reads KAGVTQTPRYLIKTRGQQVTLSCSPISGHRSVSWYQQTPGQGLQFLFEYFSETQRNKGNFPGRFSGRQFSNSRSEMNVSTLELGDSALYLCASSLSGGADTQYFGPGTRLTVL.

This clonotype was seen a few times. This chain joins TRBV20-1 and TRBJ2-7; TRBD2 agrees at 14 bases. The V gene's germline CDR1 is DFQATT and CDR2 SNEGSKA (reference sequence). The CDR3 totals 17 residues. Losses at the gene ends were 6 bases for V and 1 base for J; bases not matched to a gene: 11. The CDR3 bases are TGCAGTGCGTCCGGGACTAGCGGGAGTTTTGAGTCCTACGAGCAGTACTTC. It is translated as CSASGTSGSFESYEQYF.

The table lists this clonotype with many counts. This sequence joins TRBV11-2 and TRBJ2-1, with no clear D. This CDR3 is built from 17 residues. Trimming left V 4 bases short and J 2 bases short, with 18 bases between. Germline CDR1 SGHAT, CDR2 FQNNGV. The CDR3 sequence: CASSWGKGEATYNEQFF. The CDR3 coding sequence is TGTGCCAGCAGCTGGGGTAAGGGTGAGGCGACCTACAATGAGCAGTTCTTC.

The gene calls are TRBV10-2 and TRBJ1-6, with D possibly being TRBD1 (5 bases). The CDR3 length is 11 residues. V gave up 5 bases and J gave up 19 bases, with 15 bases separating them. CDR1 WSHSY and CDR2 SAAADI come from the germline V gene. The CDR3 sequence: CASSTPGGKHF. In DNA, the CDR3 is TGCGCCAGCAGTACCCCCGGGGGTAAACACTTT.

This clonotype was counted many times. The gene calls are TRBV11-3 and TRBJ2-1; D call uncertain. Between the trimmed V and J ends, which lost 0 bases and 2 bases, there was a span of 11 bases. This CDR3 contains 16 residues. CDR1 is SGHNT, CDR2 YENEEA, per germline. CDR3 nucleotide sequence: TGTGCCAGCAGCTTAGATGGCGCCGGGCCCTACAATGAGCAGTTCTTC. Translating gives CASSLDGAGPYNEQFF.

V is TRBV28 and J is TRBJ1-3; D may be TRBD1 (6 bases). The CDR3 spans 16 residues. Trimming pared 1 base from V and 0 bases from J, leaving 10 bases between. Germline CDR1 is MDHEN and CDR2 is SYDVKM. As DNA, the CDR3 is TGTGCCAGCAGTTTATTGGGGGCAACCTCTGGAAACACCATATATTTT. Encoded protein: CASSLLGATSGNTIYF.

This clonotype was seen a few times. J is TRBJ2-3 and V is TRBV20-1; 13 bases fit TRBD2. In germline, CDR1 is DFQATT, CDR2 SNEGSKA (reference sequence). V gave up 5 bases and J gave up 11 bases; unmatched junction bases: 7. The CDR3 has 13 residues. The CDR3 sequence: CSASRTSGSLQYF. The CDR3 nucleotides read TGCAGTGCTTCCCGGACTAGCGGGAGCCTGCAGTATTTT.

This clonotype has a handful of counts. This chain connects TRBV4-1 to TRBJ1-5; D not resolved. CDR3 length: 15 amino acids. V was clipped by 0 bases and J by 6 bases, with 12 bases between them. Looked up from germline, CDR1 is MGHRA and CDR2 is YSYEKL. CDR3 residues: CASSQEGNERQPQHF. The CDR3 DNA follows: TGCGCCAGCAGCCAAGAGGGTAATGAACGTCAGCCCCAGCATTTT.

The gene calls are TRBV4-1 and TRBJ2-3; the D call may be TRBD1 or TRBD2 (6 bases each). The CDR3 loop spans 16 amino acids. The ends were cut back, 7 bases at V and 0 bases at J, with 17 bases in the middle. CDR1 is MGHRA and CDR2 is YSYEKL in the germline V gene. The DNA for the CDR3 is TGCGCCAGCACCCCATACAGGGAGGCCAGCACAGATACGCAGTATTTT. Translating gives CASTPYREASTDTQYF.

About this clonotype itself: A single base separates this from a much larger clone, so it may be a read error. The chain has TRBV20-1 and TRBJ1-5, with a tentative D call TRBD1 (6 bases). This CDR3 spans 17 amino acids. V lost 1 base, J lost 2 bases, and 18 bases lay in between. In germline, CDR1 is DFQATT, CDR2 SNEGSKA (reference sequence). CDR3 bases: TGCAGTGCTAGAGGCCTGGGTGGGGGCAGTGGCAATCAGCCCCAGCATTTT. Encoded protein: CSARGLGGGSGNQPQHF.

This clonotype showed up just a few times. The CDR3 region has the DNA TGTGCCAGCAGCCCCGACAGAGAGCTTAATGAAAAACTGTTTTTT. Translated, it gives CASSPDRELNEKLFF. V usage is TRBV3-1 and J usage is TRBJ1-4; TRBD1 is a possible D gene (5 bases). Trimming took off 4 bases at V and 4 bases at J, with 13 bases between the two ends. The CDR3 loop spans 15 amino acids. Germline CDR1 reads LGHDT; CDR2 reads YNNKEL (reference sequence).

The rearrangement links TRBV9 to TRBJ2-2; D could derive from TRBD1 or TRBD2 (6 bases each). Trimming stripped 0 bases from V and 5 bases from J, with 14 bases between. The CDR3 consists of 16 residues. The germline V gene has CDR1 SGDLS and CDR2 YYNGEE. Here the CDR3 DNA reads TGTGCCAGCAGCGTAGGGGGGGCGCAGAAGACCGGGGAGCTGTTTTTT. It yields the protein CASSVGGAQKTGELFF.

In this sample, this clonotype turned up a few times. The chain employs TRBV19 and TRBJ2-7; tentatively, D is TRBD2 (6 bases). The CDR3 contains 13 residues. Between the trimmed V and J ends, which lost 10 bases and 6 bases, there was a span of 19 bases. Germline CDR1 LNHDA, CDR2 SQIVND (reference sequence). CDR3 DNA: TGTGCCACCGGGGAGGAACCCTTTTTCGAGCAGTACTTC. Amino acids: CATGEEPFFEQYF.

This rearrangement joins TRBV20-1 to TRBJ2-2, with 9 bases matching TRBD1. The junction had 5 bases not matched to a gene; V was cut back by 3 bases and J by 6 bases. The CDR3 loop spans 14 amino acids. Looked up from germline, CDR1 is DFQATT and CDR2 is SNEGSKA (reference sequence). The chain's CDR3 is CSASMDRGAGELFF. CDR3 sequence (DNA): TGCAGTGCTAGTATGGACAGGGGCGCCGGGGAGCTGTTTTTT.

This clonotype was seen only a few times. The V and J genes are TRBV9 and TRBJ2-4; 7 bases are a match to TRBD2. The CDR3 covers 15 residues. The V gene's germline CDR1 is SGDLS and CDR2 YYNGEE. V lost 5 bases to trimming and J lost 10 bases; unmatched junction nucleotides: 15. The CDR3 protein is CASSVGGSNQDIQYF. As DNA, the CDR3 is TGTGCCAGCAGTGTGGGAGGGTCAAACCAAGATATTCAGTACTTC.

In this sample, this clonotype turned up many times. Here the CDR3 reads CASSSSGRASYNEQFF. Here the CDR3 DNA reads TGTGCCAGCAGCTCTAGCGGGAGGGCCTCCTACAATGAGCAGTTCTTC. This rearrangement joins TRBV7-3 to TRBJ2-1, with TRBD2 identical over 12 bases. The germline CDR1 and CDR2 sequences are SGHTA and FQGTGA. The CDR3 consists of 16 residues. Trimming cost V 4 bases and J 0 bases; bases outside gene matches: 1.

V and J are TRBV5-6 and TRBJ1-2, with TRBD1 matching 9 bases. The CDR3 is made up of 14 amino acids. The germline V gene encodes CDR1 SGHDT and CDR2 YYEEEE. The J segment lost 7 bases and the V segment lost 6 bases, leaving 10 bases of the junction unmatched. CDR3 bases: TGTGCCAGCATCCAGACAGGGGGTGAAGGTGGCTACACCTTC. This gives the protein CASIQTGGEGGYTF.

This clonotype has a handful of counts. The V and J genes are TRBV20-1 and TRBJ1-2; no clear D. The CDR3 covers 15 residues. CDR1 DFQATT and CDR2 SNEGSKA come from the germline V gene (reference sequence). V lost 2 bases and J 6 bases, leaving 19 bases between the germline ends. In DNA, the CDR3 is TGCAGTGCTAGACCGGTTACGCGGGGAATGGATGGCTACACCTTC. This codes for CSARPVTRGMDGYTF.

The chain has TRBV5-6 and TRBJ1-5; TRBD1 matches 7 bases. The CDR3 runs to 16 residues. Germline V lookup: CDR1 SGHDT, CDR2 YYEEEE. J was trimmed by 1 base and V by 0 bases; bases with no gene match: 4. The chain's CDR3 is CASSLEAQGSNQPQHF. The CDR3 coding sequence is TGTGCCAGCAGCTTGGAGGCACAGGGGAGCAATCAGCCCCAGCATTTT.

Note on this clonotype: One junction end disagrees with the germline gene, perhaps due to a read error. The chain carries TRBV7-7 and TRBJ1-5; no reliable D call. Looked up from germline, CDR1 is SSHAT and CDR2 is FNYEAQ (reference sequence). The CDR3 is 18 residues long. CDR3 in amino acids: CASSFLTRQVDSNQPQHF. The CDR3 bases are TGTGCTAGCAGCTTTCTCACGAGGCAGGTCGATAGCAATCAGCCCCAGCATTTT.

This clonotype was observed at least ten times. This chain joins TRBV28 and TRBJ2-1, with TRBD1 as a possible D gene (6 bases). This CDR3 has 14 residues. The V gene's germline CDR1 is MDHEN and CDR2 SYDVKM. Trimming removed 6 bases at V and 2 bases at J, with 11 bases between. The CDR3 region has the DNA TGTGCCAGCAGCCAACGACAGGCCTACAATGAGCAGTTCTTC. Amino acids: CASSQRQAYNEQFF.

This clonotype came up many times. The chain has TRBV20-1 and TRBJ1-5; D gene ambiguous. The V and J ends lost 3 bases and 7 bases respectively, with 13 bases between them. The germline V gene has CDR1 DFQATT and CDR2 SNEGSKA (reference sequence). The CDR3 runs 13 residues. The DNA for the CDR3 is TGCAGTGCTAGGCGGCGGCTCGGACAGCCCCAGCATTTT. It is translated as CSARRRLGQPQHF.

This clonotype was recorded many times. The chain carries TRBV2 and TRBJ2-1; 10 bases agree with TRBD2. V dropped 7 bases and J dropped 6; count of bases not matched to a gene: 3. Germline assignment: CDR1 SNHLY and CDR2 FYNNEI. CDR3 length: 13 amino acids. CDR3 coding DNA: TGTGCCAGCAAACTAGCGGGAAGCAATGAGCAGTTCTTC. As protein: CASKLAGSNEQFF.

In regard to this clonotype: This may arise from a read error, as a much more abundant clone is one base away. The CDR3 sequence: CASSLATGGGQSQHF. The CDR3 DNA follows: TGTGCCAGCAGTTTAGCCACAGGGGGTGGTCAGTCCCAGCATTTT. The J gene is TRBJ1-5, the V gene TRBV28; 8 nucleotides match TRBD1. Germline CDR1 reads MDHEN; CDR2 reads SYDVKM. CDR3 length: 15 amino acids.

This clonotype was recorded only once. V and J are TRBV5-4 and TRBJ2-5, with D maybe TRBD2 (6 bases). The CDR3 loop spans 13 amino acids. The germline gives CDR1 SGHNT, CDR2 YYREEE (reference sequence). The V end was cut by 1 base, the J end by 3 bases, with 7 bases between. This CDR3 reads CASSLIAEETQYF. CDR3 nucleotides: TGTGCCAGCAGCTTGATAGCGGAAGAGACCCAGTACTTC.

This clonotype was picked up many times. The chain links TRBV3-1 to TRBJ2-3; 7 nucleotides align to TRBD2. Germline values: CDR1 LGHDT, CDR2 YNNKEL (reference sequence). V lost 1 base and J lost 1; bases outside the gene matches: 11. The CDR3 loop spans 18 amino acids. The CDR3 DNA reads as TGTGCCAGCAGCCAAGTTCCCCCTCTGGCGGGAGGCACAGATACGCAGTATTTT. This gives the protein CASSQVPPLAGGTDTQYF.

The rearrangement joins TRBV28 to TRBJ1-1; 7 nucleotides match TRBD1. Per germline, CDR1 MDHEN and CDR2 SYDVKM. The CDR3 runs 14 residues. V dropped 5 bases and J dropped 6; count of bases not matched to a gene: 9. DNA of the CDR3: TGTGCCAGCAGTCCCTACACAGGGGACGCTGAAGCTTTCTTT. It specifies CASSPYTGDAEAFF.